The 11 T cell receptor beta chains presented below share a single source sample, sequenced in a study of blood T cell repertoires in COVID-19 (dated by TCRdb to the early 2020s). Library method: the immunoSEQ multiplex PCR assay. Drawn from immuneACCESS, this table holds only the in-frame rearrangements with V and J called that TCRdb kept. Clones are partly lost; checked studies trace under half to an unresolved V gene and leave the rest unexplained. This sample comprises around 370,000 clones, about 90% of them detected only once. The leading ten clones occupy less than 3.5% of the sample. The specimen was peripheral blood. Receptor source: a young woman who had recovered from COVID-19.

The rearrangement joins TRBV9 to TRBJ2-3, with 13 bases matching TRBD2. J was trimmed by 2 bases and V by 0 bases; bases with no gene match: 9. The CDR3 loop spans 19 amino acids. CDR1 and CDR2 from the germline V gene are SGDLS and YYNGEE. The CDR3 protein is CASSVGVGTSGNPTDTQYF. The DNA of the CDR3 is TGTGCCAGCAGCGTAGGGGTTGGGACTAGCGGGAACCCCACAGATACGCAGTATTTT.

This clone appeared once. The chain has TRBV30 and TRBJ1-6, with D possibly being TRBD1 (6 bases). Trimming cost V 5 bases and J 7 bases, with 12 bases left between them. Germline CDR1 reads GTSNPN; CDR2 reads SVGIG (reference sequence). This CDR3 comprises 13 residues. The CDR3 bases are TGTGCCTGGCTACAGGGTCGGAATTCACCCCTCCACTTT. Protein product: CAWLQGRNSPLHF.

This rearrangement joins TRBV30 to TRBJ2-1; unclear D gene. Germline CDR1 and CDR2: GTSNPN and SVGIG (reference sequence). The CDR3 extends over 11 amino acids. V was trimmed by 3 bases and J by 4 bases, leaving 4 bases between them. The CDR3 coding sequence is TGTGCCTGGAGGAGTTACAATGAGCAGTTCTTC. This sequence encodes CAWRSYNEQFF.

This clone appeared once. The chain is built from TRBV7-8 and TRBJ1-4; D might be TRBD1 (5 bases). CDR1 SGHVS and CDR2 FQNEAQ come from the germline V gene. The V and J ends lost 4 bases and 8 bases respectively, with 14 bases between them. CDR3 length: 14 amino acids. The CDR3 DNA is TGTGCCAGCAGCTCCGGACAATTGGGGGAAAAACTGTTTTTT. Its translation is CASSSGQLGEKLFF. The full variable domain, completed using reference TRBV7-8 and TRBJ1-4, is GAGVSQSPRYKVAKRGQDVALRCDPISGHVSLFWYQQALGQGPEFLTYFQNEAQLDKSGLPSDRFFAERPEGSVSTLKIQRTQQEDSAVYLCASSSGQLGEKLFFGSGTQLSVL.

A single count supports this clone. V usage is TRBV5-5 and J usage is TRBJ1-4; D gene uncertain. With 4 bases removed from V and 0 bases from J, the gap between germline ends came to 10 bases. The CDR3 totals 15 residues. Germline V lookup: CDR1 SGHKS, CDR2 YYEKEE (reference sequence). DNA for the CDR3: TGTGCCAGCAGCACCAACACCGCAACTAATGAAAAACTGTTTTTT. Residues: CASSTNTATNEKLFF. The full variable domain, with the rest looked up from reference TRBV5-5 and TRBJ1-4, is DAGVTQSPTHLIKTRGQQVTLRCSPISGHKSVSWYQQVLGQGPQFIFQYYEKEERGRGNFPDRFSARQFPNYSSELNVNALLLGDSALYLCASSTNTATNEKLFFGSGTQLSVL.

The chain combines TRBV30 with TRBJ1-1; tentative D call: TRBD1 (5 bases). Germline lookup yields CDR1 GTSNPN and CDR2 SVGIG (reference sequence). Trimming pared 7 bases from V and 0 bases from J, leaving 12 bases between. The CDR3 runs to 13 residues. The CDR3 bases are TGTGCCTCCAATCAGGGTATGAACACTGAAGCTTTCTTT. Its translation is CASNQGMNTEAFF.

The chain combines TRBV21-1 with TRBJ2-3; the tabulated D call, TRBD1, remains unverified against the DNA. TRBV21-1 is termed a pseudogene. CDR3 length: 17 amino acids. The CDR3 region has the DNA TGTGCCAGCAGCACCCGTCGCACCCTTGACAGGGAAGATACGCAGTATTTT. Translating gives CASSTRRTLDREDTQYF.

This chain links TRBV7-2 with TRBJ1-1; D is possibly TRBD1 (5 bases). Per germline, CDR1 SGHTA and CDR2 FQGNSA. Trimming pared 5 bases from V and 0 bases from J, leaving 13 bases between. The CDR3 covers 15 residues. CDR3 coding DNA: TGTGCCAGCAGCCTAGGGGCAGGCATGAACACTGAAGCTTTCTTT. This translates into CASSLGAGMNTEAFF.

The chain employs TRBV5-1 and TRBJ2-3; the D gene is possibly TRBD2 (6 bases). V lost 7 bases and J lost 0, with 15 bases in between. The CDR3 extends over 15 amino acids. Germline lookup yields CDR1 SGHRS and CDR2 YFSETQ. CDR3 coding DNA: TGCGCCAGCCGCCTAGGAGGGGTGAGCACAGATACGCAGTATTTT. It yields the protein CASRLGGVSTDTQYF.

The chain uses TRBV5-6 and TRBJ2-5; D is ambiguous. There are 15 residues in the CDR3. Germline V lookup: CDR1 SGHDT, CDR2 YYEEEE. The ends were cut back, 4 bases at V and 8 bases at J, with 21 bases in the middle. The CDR3 coding sequence is TGTGCCAGCAGCCCACGCCGAGAGGCGAGGTTTACCCAGTACTTC. This sequence encodes CASSPRREARFTQYF.

The V call is TRBV4-3, the J call TRBJ2-1, with 10 bases identical to TRBD2. The length of the CDR3 is 17 residues. In germline, CDR1 is LGHNA, CDR2 YSLEER. The V gene end was trimmed by 0 bases and the J gene end by 4 bases; junction bases not matched to a gene: 6. Written as DNA, the CDR3 is TGCGCCAGCAGCCAAGATTTTCGGACTAGCGGTTACAATGAGCAGTTCTTC. Translating it yields CASSQDFRTSGYNEQFF.